This entry describes one T cell receptor (beta chain). Its antigen is undetermined. At one boundary the junction diverges from the germline segment, which might be a read error. Amplification targeted TCR beta CDR3 regions from RNA transcripts. HTBI primers drove first-round RT-PCR of the TCR CDR3. Via MiXCR, TCRdb re-called the multiplex PCR reads, giving one row per CDR3 protein. The data show a few hundred thousand distinct CDR3 sequences, about 16% seen once. This record comes from a study of T cells in Graves' hyperthyroidism and ophthalmopathy. Whole-study results and caveats: Most thyroid clonotypes with frequency above 0.001 were detected in blood.

This CDR3 has 15 amino acids. Per the germline V gene, CDR1 is SGHVS and CDR2 is FNYEAQ. The specimen was blood. The V call is TRBV7-6, the J call TRBJ2-1, with 8 bases fitting TRBD2. This TCR derives from a woman aged 25 to 39 with Graves' ophthalmopathy. The CDR3 sequence is CANSLGSGGYNEQFF. DNA of the CDR3: TGTGCCAACAGCTTAGGGTCGGGGGGGTACAATGAGCAGTTCTTC.